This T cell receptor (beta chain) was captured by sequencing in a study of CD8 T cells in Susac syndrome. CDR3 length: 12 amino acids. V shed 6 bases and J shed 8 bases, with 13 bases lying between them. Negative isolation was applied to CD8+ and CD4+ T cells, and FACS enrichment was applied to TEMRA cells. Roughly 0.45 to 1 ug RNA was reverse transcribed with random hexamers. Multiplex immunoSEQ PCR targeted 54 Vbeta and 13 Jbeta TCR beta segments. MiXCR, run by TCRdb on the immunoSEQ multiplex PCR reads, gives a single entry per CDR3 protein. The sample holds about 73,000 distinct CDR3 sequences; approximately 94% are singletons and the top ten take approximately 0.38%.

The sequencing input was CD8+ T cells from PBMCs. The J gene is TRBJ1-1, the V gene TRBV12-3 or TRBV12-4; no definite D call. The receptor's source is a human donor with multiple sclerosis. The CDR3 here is CASSWPGDEAFF. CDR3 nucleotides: TGTGCCAGCAGCTGGCCTGGCGACGAAGCTTTCTTT.